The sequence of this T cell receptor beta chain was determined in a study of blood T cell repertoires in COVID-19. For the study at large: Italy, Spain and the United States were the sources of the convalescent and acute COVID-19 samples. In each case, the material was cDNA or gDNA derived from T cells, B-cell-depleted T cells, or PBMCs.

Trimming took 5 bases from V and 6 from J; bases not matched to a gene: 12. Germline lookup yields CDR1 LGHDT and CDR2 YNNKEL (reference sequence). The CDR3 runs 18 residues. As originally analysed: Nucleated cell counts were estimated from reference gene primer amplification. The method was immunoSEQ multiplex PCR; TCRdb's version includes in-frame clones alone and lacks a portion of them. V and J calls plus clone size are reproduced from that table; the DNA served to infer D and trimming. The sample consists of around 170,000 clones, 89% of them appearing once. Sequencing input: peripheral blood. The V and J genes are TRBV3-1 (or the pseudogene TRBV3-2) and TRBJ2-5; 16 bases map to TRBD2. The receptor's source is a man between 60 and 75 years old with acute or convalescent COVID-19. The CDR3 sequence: CASSFPGTSGGAAQTQYF. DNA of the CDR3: TGTGCCAGCAGCTTTCCCGGGACTAGCGGGGGGGCCGCACAGACCCAGTACTTC.